This paragraph covers one T cell receptor (beta chain) sequence. The V and J ends lost 2 bases and 8 bases respectively, with 10 bases between them. This CDR3 region has 13 residues. Per the germline V gene, CDR1 is SGHTA and CDR2 is FQGNSA. Authors' methods: The authors estimated nucleated cell counts from reference gene primer amplification. The assay was immunoSEQ multiplex PCR, and TCRdb's table has in-frame clones only and misses some. V and J calls and clone size are copied from that table; D and trimming were computed from the DNA. The data contain approximately 150,000 clones, 86% of them seen just once; the ten biggest clones take up roughly 4%. These data are taken from a study of blood T cell repertoires in COVID-19. Study-wide background: Acute-phase and convalescent COVID-19 samples originated in the United States, Italy and Spain.

The chain links TRBV7-2 to TRBJ1-3, with a possible D match to TRBD1 (5 bases). The sequence derives from a woman between 70 and 85 years old with acute or convalescent COVID-19. The sequenced sample consisted of peripheral blood. In nucleotides, the CDR3 is TGTGCCAGCAGCTTAAGGGGTTCGGACACCATATATTTT. Translation gives CASSLRGSDTIYF.